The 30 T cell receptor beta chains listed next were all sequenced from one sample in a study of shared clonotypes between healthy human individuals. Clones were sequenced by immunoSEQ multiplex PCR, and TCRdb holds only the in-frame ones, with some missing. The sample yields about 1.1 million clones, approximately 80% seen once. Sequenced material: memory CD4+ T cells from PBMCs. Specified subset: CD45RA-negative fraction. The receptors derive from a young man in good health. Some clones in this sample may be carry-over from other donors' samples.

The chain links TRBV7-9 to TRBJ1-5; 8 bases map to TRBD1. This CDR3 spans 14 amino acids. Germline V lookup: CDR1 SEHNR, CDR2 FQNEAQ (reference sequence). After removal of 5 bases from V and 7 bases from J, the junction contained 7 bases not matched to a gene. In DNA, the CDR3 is TGTGCCAGCAGCCCTGGACAGGGCGAGCAGCCCCAGCATTTT. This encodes CASSPGQGEQPQHF. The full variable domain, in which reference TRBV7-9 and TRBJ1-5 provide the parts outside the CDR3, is DTGVSQNPRHKITKRGQNVTFRCDPISEHNRLYWYRQTLGQGPEFLTYFQNEAQLEKSRLLSDRFSAERPKGSFSTLEIQRTEQGDSAMYLCASSPGQGEQPQHFGDGTRLSIL.

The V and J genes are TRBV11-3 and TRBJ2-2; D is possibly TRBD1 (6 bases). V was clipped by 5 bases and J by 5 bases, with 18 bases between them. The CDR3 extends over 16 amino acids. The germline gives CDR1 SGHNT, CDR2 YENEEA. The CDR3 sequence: CASSKSDRPGTGELFF. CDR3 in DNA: TGTGCCAGCAGCAAGAGCGACAGGCCGGGGACCGGGGAGCTGTTTTTT.

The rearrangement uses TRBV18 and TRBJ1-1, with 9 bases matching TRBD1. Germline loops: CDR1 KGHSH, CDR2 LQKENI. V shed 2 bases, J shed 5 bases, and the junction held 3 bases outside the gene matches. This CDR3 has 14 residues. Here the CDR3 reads CASSPTGGCTEAFF. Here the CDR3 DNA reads TGTGCCAGCTCACCAACAGGGGGCTGTACTGAAGCTTTCTTT. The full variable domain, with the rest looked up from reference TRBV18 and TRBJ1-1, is NAGVMQNPRHLVRRRGQEARLRCSPMKGHSHVYWYRQLPEEGLKFMVYLQKENIIDESGMPKERFSAEFPKEGPSILRIQQVVRGDSAAYFCASSPTGGCTEAFFGQGTRLTVV.

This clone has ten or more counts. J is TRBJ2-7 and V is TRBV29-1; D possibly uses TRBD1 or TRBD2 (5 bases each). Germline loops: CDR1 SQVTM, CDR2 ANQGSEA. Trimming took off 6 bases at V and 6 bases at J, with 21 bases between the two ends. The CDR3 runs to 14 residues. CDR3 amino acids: CSVFGGNGVSEQYF. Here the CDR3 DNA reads TGCAGCGTCTTTGGGGGAAACGGGGTGTCCGAGCAGTACTTC.

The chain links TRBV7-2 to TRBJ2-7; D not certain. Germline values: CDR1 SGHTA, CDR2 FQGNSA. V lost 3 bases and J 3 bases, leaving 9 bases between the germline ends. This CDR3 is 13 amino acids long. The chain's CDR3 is CASSFSVIYEQYF. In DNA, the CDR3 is TGTGCCAGCAGCTTCTCAGTCATCTACGAGCAGTACTTC.

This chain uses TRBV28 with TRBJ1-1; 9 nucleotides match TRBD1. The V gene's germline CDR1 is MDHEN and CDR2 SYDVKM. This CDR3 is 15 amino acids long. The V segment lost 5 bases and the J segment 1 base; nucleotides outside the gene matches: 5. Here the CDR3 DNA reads TGTGCCAGCAGTCCACAGGGGGCCACGAACACTGAAGCTTTCTTT. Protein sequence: CASSPQGATNTEAFF.

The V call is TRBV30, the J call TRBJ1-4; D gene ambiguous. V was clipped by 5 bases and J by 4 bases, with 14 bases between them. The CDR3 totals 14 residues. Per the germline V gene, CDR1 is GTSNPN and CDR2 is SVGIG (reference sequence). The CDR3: CAWSAGPNNEKLFF. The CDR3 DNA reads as TGTGCCTGGTCAGCCGGGCCTAATAATGAAAAACTGTTTTTT.

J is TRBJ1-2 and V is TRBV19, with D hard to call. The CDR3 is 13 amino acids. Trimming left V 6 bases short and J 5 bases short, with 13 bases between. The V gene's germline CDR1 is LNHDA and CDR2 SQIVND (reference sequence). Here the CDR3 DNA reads TGTGCCAGTAGAATAAGGGTGCGGTATGGCTACACCTTC. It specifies CASRIRVRYGYTF. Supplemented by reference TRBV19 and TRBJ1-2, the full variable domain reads DGGITQSPKYLFRKEGQNVTLSCEQNLNHDAMYWYRQDPGQGLRLIYYSQIVNDFQKGDIAEGYSVSREKKESFPLTVTSAQKNPTAFYLCASRIRVRYGYTFGSGTRLTVV.

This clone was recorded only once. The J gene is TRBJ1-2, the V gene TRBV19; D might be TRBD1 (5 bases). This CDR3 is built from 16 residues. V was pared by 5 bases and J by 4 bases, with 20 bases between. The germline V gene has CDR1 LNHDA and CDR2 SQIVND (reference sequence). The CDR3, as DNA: TGTGCCAGTAGTCCCCATCCCGGCAGGGAAGGCTATGGCTACACCTTC. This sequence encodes CASSPHPGREGYGYTF.

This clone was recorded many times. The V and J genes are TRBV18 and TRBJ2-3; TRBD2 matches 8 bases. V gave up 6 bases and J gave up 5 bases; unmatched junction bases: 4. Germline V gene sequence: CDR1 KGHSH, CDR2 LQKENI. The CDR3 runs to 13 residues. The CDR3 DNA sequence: TGTGCCAGCTCCCCCGGGACTAGAGATACGCAGTATTTT. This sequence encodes CASSPGTRDTQYF.

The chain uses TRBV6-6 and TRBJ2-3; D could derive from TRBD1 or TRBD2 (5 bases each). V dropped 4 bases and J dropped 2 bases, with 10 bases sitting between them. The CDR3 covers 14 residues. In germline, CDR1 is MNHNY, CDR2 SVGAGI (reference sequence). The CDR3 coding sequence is TGTGCCAGCAGTTTGGGGGATCCCACAGATACGCAGTATTTT. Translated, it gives CASSLGDPTDTQYF.

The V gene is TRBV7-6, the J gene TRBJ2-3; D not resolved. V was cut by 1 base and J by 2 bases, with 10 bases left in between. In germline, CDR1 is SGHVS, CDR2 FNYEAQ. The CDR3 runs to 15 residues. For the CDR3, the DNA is TGTGCCAGCAGCTTAGGGGGTGGGTTCACAGATACGCAGTATTTT. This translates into CASSLGGGFTDTQYF.

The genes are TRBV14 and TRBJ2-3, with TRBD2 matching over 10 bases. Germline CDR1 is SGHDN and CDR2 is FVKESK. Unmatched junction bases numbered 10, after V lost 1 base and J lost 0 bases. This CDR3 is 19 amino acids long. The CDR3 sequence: CASSQGDRGLASSTDTQYF. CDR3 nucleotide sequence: TGTGCCAGCAGCCAAGGGGACCGGGGACTAGCGTCTAGCACAGATACGCAGTATTTT.

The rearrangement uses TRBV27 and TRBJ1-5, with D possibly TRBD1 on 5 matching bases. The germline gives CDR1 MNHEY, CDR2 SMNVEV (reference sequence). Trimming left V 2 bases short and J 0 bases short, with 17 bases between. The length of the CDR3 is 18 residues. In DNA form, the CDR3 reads TGTGCCAGCAGTTTAGAATGGGGCCCCCTTAATAGCAATCAGCCCCAGCATTTT. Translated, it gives CASSLEWGPLNSNQPQHF.

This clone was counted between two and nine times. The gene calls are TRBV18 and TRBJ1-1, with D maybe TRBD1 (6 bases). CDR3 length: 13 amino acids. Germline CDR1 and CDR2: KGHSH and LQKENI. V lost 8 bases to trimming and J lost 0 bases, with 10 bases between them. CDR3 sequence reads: CASAQGVNTEAFF. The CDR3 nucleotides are TGTGCCAGCGCACAGGGCGTGAACACTGAAGCTTTCTTT. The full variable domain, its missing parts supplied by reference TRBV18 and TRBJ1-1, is NAGVMQNPRHLVRRRGQEARLRCSPMKGHSHVYWYRQLPEEGLKFMVYLQKENIIDESGMPKERFSAEFPKEGPSILRIQQVVRGDSAAYFCASAQGVNTEAFFGQGTRLTVV.

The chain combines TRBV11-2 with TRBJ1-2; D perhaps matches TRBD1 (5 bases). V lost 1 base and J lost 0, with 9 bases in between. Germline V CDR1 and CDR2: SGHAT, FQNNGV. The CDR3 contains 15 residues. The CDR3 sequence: CASSLVRAANYGYTF. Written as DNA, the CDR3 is TGTGCCAGCAGCTTAGTCAGGGCGGCTAACTATGGCTACACCTTC.

The DNA of the CDR3 is TGTGCCAGCAGCTTAGCCCAGGCAGGGGGCTTCGGAAAACTGTTTTTT. This translates into CASSLAQAGGFGKLFF. The chain links TRBV7-9 to TRBJ1-4; 8 bases line up with TRBD1. Germline values: CDR1 SEHNR, CDR2 FQNEAQ (reference sequence). Unmatched junction bases numbered 10, after V lost 0 bases and J lost 10 bases. This CDR3 spans 16 amino acids.

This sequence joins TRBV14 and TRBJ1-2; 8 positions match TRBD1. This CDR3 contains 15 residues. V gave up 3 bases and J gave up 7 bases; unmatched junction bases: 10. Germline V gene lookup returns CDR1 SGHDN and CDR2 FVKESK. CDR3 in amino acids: CASSHSGGLNGGYTF. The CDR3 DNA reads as TGTGCCAGCAGCCATTCAGGGGGCTTGAATGGTGGCTACACCTTC.

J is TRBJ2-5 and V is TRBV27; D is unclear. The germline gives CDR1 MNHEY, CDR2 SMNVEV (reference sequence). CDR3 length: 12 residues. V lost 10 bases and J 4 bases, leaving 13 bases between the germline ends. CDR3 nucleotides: TGTGCCACCACATCATCCGGAGAGACCCAGTACTTC. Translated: CATTSSGETQYF.

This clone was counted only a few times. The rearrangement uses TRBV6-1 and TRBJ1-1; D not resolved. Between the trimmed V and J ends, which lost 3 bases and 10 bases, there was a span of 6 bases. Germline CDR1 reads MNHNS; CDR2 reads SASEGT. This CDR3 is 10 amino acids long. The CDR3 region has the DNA TGTGCCAGCAGTGATTCCCGAGCTTTCTTT. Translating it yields CASSDSRAFF.

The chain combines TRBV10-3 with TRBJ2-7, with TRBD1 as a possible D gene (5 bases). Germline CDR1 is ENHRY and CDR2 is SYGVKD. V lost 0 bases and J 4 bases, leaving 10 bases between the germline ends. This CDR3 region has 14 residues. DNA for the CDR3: TGTGCCATCAGTGAGTCAGTCAGGGTATACGAGCAGTACTTC. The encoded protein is CAISESVRVYEQYF.

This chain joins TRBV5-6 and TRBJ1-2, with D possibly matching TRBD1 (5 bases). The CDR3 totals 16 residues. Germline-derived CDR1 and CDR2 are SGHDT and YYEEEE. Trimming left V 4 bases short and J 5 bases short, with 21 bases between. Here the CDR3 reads CASSPTVGGDKYGYTF. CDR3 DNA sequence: TGTGCCAGCAGCCCCACGGTGGGGGGGGATAAATATGGCTACACCTTC.

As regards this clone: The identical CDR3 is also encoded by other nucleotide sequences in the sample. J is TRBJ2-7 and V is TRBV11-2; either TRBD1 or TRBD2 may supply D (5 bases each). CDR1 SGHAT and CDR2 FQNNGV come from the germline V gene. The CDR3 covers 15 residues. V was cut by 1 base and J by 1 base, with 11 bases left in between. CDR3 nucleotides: TGTGCCAGCAGCTTAGGGGACGGTAGATCCTACGAGCAGTACTTC. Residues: CASSLGDGRSYEQYF.

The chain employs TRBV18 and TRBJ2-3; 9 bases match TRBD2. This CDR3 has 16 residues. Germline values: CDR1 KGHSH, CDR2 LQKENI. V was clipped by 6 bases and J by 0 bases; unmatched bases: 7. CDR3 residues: CASSPPGTSSTDTQYF. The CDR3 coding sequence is TGTGCCAGCTCGCCTCCCGGGACTAGCAGCACAGATACGCAGTATTTT.

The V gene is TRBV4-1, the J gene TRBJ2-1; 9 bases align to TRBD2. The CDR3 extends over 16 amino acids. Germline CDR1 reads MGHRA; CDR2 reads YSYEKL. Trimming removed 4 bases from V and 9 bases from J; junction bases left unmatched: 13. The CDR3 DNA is TGCGCCAGCAGCCGGGCGGGACTAGCAAGTACCACTGAGCAGTTCTTC. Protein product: CASSRAGLASTTEQFF.

In DNA form, the CDR3 reads TGCAGCGTTGAAGAGTCCAGTGGCTACACCTTC. It translates to CSVEESSGYTF. The J gene is TRBJ1-2, the V gene TRBV29-1; no reliable D call. The CDR3 runs 11 residues. Germline-derived CDR1 and CDR2 are SQVTM and ANQGSEA. V dropped 0 bases and J dropped 7 bases, with 6 bases sitting between them.

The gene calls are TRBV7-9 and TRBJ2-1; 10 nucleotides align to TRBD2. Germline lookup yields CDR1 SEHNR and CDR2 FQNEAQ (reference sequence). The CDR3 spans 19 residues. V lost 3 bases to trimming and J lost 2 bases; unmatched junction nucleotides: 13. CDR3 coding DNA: TGTGCCAGCAGCTTGTACCACGGTAGCGGGAGGTGGACCTACAATGAGCAGTTCTTC. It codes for CASSLYHGSGRWTYNEQFF.

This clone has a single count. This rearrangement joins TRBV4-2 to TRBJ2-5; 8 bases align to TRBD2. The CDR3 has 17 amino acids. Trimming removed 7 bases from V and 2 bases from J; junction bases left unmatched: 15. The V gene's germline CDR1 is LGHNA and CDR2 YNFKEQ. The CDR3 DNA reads TGTGCCAGCACCAGGGCCCCCCTAGCGGGCCTACAAGAGACCCAGTACTTC. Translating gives CASTRAPLAGLQETQYF.

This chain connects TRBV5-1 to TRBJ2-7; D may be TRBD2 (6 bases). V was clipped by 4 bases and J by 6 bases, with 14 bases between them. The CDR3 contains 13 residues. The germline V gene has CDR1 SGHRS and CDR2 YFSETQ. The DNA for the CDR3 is TGCGCCAGCAGCGGGTTGACTAGTAGCGAGCAGTACTTC. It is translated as CASSGLTSSEQYF.

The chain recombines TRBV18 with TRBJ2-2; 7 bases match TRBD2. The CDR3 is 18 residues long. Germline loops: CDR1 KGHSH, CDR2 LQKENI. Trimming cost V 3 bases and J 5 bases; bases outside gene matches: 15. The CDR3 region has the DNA TGTGCCAGCTCACCTACCTCAGTCGGGGCTAGCGGTACCGGGGAGCTGTTTTTT. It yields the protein CASSPTSVGASGTGELFF.